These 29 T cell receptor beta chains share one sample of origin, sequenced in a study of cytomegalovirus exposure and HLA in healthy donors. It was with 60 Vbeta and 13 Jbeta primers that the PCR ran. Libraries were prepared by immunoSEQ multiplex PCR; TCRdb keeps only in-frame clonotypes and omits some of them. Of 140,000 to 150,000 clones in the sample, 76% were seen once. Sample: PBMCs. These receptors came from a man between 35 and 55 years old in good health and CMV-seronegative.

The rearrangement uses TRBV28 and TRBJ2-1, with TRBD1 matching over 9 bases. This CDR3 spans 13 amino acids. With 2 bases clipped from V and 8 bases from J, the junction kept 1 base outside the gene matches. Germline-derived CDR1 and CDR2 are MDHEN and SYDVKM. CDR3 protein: CASSLDRGYEQFF. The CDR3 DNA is TGTGCCAGCAGTTTAGACAGGGGGTATGAGCAGTTCTTC.

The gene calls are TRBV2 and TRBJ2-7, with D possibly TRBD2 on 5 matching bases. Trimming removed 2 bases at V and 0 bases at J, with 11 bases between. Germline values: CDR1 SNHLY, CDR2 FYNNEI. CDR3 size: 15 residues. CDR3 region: CASSEPTGSSYEQYF. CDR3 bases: TGTGCCAGCAGTGAACCCACGGGGAGCTCCTACGAGCAGTACTTC.

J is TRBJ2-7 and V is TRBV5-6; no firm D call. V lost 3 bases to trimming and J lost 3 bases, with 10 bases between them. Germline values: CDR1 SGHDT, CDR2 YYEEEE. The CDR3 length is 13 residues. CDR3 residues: CASSSGPGYEQYF. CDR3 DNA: TGTGCCAGCAGCTCCGGTCCCGGCTACGAGCAGTACTTC.

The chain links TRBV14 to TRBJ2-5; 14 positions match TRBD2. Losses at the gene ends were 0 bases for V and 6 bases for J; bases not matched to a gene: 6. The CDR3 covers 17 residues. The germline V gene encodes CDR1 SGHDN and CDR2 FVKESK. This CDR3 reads CASSQDRGTSGRQTQYF. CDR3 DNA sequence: TGTGCCAGCAGCCAAGATCGTGGGACTAGCGGGAGACAGACCCAGTACTTC.

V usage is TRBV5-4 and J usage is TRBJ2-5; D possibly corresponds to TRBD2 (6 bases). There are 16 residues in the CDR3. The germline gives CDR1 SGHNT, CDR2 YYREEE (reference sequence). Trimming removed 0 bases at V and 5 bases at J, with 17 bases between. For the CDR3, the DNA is TGTGCCAGCAGCTTGGATTTTACGGGAGTTGATGAGACCCAGTACTTC. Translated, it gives CASSLDFTGVDETQYF.

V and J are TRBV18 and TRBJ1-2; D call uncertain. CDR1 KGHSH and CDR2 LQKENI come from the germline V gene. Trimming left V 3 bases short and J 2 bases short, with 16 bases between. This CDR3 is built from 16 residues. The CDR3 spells CASSPTQSVQNYGYTF. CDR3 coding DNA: TGTGCCAGCTCACCGACCCAGAGCGTACAAAACTATGGCTACACCTTC. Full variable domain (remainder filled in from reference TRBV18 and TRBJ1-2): NAGVMQNPRHLVRRRGQEARLRCSPMKGHSHVYWYRQLPEEGLKFMVYLQKENIIDESGMPKERFSAEFPKEGPSILRIQQVVRGDSAAYFCASSPTQSVQNYGYTFGSGTRLTVV.

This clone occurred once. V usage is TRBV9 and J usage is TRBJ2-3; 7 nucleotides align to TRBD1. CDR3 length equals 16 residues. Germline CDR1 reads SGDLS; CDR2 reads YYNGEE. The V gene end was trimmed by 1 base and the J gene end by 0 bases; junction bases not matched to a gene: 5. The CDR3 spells CASSVNRDRSTDTQYF. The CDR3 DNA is TGTGCCAGCAGCGTAAACCGGGACAGAAGCACAGATACGCAGTATTTT.

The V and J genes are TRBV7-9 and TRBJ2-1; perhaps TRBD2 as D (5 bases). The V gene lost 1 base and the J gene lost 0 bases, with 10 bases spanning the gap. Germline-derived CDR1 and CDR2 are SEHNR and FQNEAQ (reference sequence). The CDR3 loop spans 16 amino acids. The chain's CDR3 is CASSLERLASYNEQFF. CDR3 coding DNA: TGTGCCAGCAGCTTAGAGAGGCTAGCCTCCTACAATGAGCAGTTCTTC.

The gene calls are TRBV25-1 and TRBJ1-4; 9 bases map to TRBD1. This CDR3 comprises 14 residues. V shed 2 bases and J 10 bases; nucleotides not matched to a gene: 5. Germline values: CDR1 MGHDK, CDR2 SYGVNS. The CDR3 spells CASSERTGGVKLFF. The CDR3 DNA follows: TGTGCCAGCAGTGAACGTACAGGGGGCGTAAAACTGTTTTTT.

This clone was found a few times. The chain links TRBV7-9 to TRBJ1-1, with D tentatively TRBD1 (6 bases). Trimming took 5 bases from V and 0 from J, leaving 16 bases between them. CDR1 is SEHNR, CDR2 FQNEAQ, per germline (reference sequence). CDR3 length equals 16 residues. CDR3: CASSTSGASMNTEAFF. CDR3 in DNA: TGTGCCAGCAGCACATCAGGGGCGAGCATGAACACTGAAGCTTTCTTT. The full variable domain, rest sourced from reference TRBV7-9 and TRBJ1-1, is DTGVSQNPRHKITKRGQNVTFRCDPISEHNRLYWYRQTLGQGPEFLTYFQNEAQLEKSRLLSDRFSAERPKGSFSTLEIQRTEQGDSAMYLCASSTSGASMNTEAFFGQGTRLTVV.

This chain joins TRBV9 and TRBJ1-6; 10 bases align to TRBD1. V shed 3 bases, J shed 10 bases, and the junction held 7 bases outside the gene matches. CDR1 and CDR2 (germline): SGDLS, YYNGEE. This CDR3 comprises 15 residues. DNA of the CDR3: TGTGCCAGCAGCGCCACGGGACAGGGGATGTCACCCCTCCACTTT. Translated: CASSATGQGMSPLHF.

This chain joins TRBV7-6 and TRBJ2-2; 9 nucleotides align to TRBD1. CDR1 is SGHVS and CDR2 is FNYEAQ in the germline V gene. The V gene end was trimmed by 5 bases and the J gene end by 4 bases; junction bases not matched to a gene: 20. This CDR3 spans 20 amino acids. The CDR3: CASSPAPGQGSSKTTGELFF. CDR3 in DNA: TGTGCCAGCAGCCCGGCCCCGGGACAGGGATCCTCCAAAACCACCGGGGAGCTGTTTTTT.

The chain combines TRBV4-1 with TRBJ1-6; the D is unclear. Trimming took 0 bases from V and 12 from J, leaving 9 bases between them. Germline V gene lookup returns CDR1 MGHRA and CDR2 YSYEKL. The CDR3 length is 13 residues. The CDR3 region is CASSQDGRGPLHF. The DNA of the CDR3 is TGCGCCAGCAGCCAAGATGGGAGAGGACCCCTCCACTTT.

Here the CDR3 DNA reads TGTGCCAGCACCCAACGGGGCGGGAGGGTTTACGAGCAGTACTTC. Amino acid sequence: CASTQRGGRVYEQYF. The chain carries TRBV28 and TRBJ2-7, with TRBD2 matching 9 bases. This CDR3 is built from 15 residues. The V segment lost 7 bases and the J segment 4 bases; nucleotides outside the gene matches: 11. CDR1 is MDHEN and CDR2 is SYDVKM in the germline V gene.

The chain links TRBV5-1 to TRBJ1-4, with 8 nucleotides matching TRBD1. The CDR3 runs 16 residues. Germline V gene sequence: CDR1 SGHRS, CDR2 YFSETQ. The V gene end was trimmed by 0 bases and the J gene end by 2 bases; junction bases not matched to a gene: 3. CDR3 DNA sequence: TGCGCCAGCAGCTTGGCCCGACAGGGGACTAATGAAAAACTGTTTTTT. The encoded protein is CASSLARQGTNEKLFF. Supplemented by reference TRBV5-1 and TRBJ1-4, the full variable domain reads KAGVTQTPRYLIKTRGQQVTLSCSPISGHRSVSWYQQTPGQGLQFLFEYFSETQRNKGNFPGRFSGRQFSNSRSEMNVSTLELGDSALYLCASSLARQGTNEKLFFGSGTQLSVL.

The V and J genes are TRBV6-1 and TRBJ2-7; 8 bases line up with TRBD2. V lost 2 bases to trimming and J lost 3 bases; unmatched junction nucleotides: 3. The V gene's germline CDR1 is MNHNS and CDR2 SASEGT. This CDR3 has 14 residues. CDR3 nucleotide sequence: TGTGCCAGCAGTGAAAGCCTAGCGGGCTACGAGCAGTACTTC. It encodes CASSESLAGYEQYF.

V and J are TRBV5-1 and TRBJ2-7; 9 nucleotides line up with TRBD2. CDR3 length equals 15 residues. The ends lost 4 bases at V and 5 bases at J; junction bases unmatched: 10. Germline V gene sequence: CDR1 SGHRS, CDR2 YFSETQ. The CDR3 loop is CASSAEGGLADEQYF. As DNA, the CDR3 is TGCGCCAGCAGCGCGGAGGGGGGACTAGCAGACGAGCAGTACTTC. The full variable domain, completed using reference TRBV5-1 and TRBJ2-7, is KAGVTQTPRYLIKTRGQQVTLSCSPISGHRSVSWYQQTPGQGLQFLFEYFSETQRNKGNFPGRFSGRQFSNSRSEMNVSTLELGDSALYLCASSAEGGLADEQYFGPGTRLTVT.

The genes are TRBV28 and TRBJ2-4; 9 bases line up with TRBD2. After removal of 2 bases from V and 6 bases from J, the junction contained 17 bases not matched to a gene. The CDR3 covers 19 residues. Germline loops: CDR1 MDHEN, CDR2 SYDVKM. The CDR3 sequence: CASSLRSGGRGVLGNIQYF. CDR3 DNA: TGTGCCAGCAGTTTACGATCTGGCGGGAGGGGGGTCCTGGGAAACATTCAGTACTTC.

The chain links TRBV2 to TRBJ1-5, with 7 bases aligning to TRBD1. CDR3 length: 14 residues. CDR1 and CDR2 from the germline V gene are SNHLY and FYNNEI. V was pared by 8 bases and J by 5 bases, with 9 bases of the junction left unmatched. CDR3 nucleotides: TGTGCCAGCCGATCCCGGACAGGCGATCAGCCCCAGCATTTT. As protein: CASRSRTGDQPQHF.

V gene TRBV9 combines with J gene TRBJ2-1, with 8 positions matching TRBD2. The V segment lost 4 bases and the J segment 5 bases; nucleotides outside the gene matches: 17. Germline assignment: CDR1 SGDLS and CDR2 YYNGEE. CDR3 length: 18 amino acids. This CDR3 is CASSPPFFIAGTNNEQFF. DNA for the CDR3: TGTGCCAGCAGCCCCCCATTCTTTATAGCGGGGACAAACAATGAGCAGTTCTTC. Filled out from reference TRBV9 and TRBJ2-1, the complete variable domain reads DSGVTQTPKHLITATGQRVTLRCSPRSGDLSVYWYQQSLDQGLQFLIQYYNGEERAKGNILERFSAQQFPDLHSELNLSSLELGDSALYFCASSPPFFIAGTNNEQFFGPGTRLTVL.

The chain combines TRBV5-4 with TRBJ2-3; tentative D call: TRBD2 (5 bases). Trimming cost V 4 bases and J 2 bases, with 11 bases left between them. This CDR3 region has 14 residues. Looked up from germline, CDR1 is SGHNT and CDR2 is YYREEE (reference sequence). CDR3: CASSAWTVTDTQYF. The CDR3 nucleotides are TGTGCCAGCAGCGCCTGGACTGTCACAGATACGCAGTATTTT.

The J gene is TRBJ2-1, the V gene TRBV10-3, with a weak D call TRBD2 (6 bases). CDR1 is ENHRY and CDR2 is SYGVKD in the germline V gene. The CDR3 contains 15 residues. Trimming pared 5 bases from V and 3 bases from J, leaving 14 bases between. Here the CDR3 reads CAISREGGVYNEQFF. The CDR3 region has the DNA TGTGCCATCAGTCGAGAGGGAGGAGTCTACAATGAGCAGTTCTTC.

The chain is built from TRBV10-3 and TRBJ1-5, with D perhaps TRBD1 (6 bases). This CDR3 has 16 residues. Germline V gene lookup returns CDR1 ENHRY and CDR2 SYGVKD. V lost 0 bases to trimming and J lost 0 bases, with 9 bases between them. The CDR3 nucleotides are TGTGCCATCAGTGAGTCGGCACAGGGTAGCAATCAGCCCCAGCATTTT. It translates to CAISESAQGSNQPQHF.

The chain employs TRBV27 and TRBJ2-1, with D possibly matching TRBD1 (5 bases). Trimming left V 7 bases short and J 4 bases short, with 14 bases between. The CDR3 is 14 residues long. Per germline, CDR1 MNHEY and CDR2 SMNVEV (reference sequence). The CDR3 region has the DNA TGTGCCAGCACAACCCAGGGATCTTACAATGAGCAGTTCTTC. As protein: CASTTQGSYNEQFF.

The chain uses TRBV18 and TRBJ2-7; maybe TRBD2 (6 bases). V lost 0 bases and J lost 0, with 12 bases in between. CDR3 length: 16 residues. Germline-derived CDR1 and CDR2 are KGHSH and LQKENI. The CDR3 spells CASSPPTAGRSYEQYF. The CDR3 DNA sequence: TGTGCCAGCTCACCACCGACGGCGGGGCGCTCCTACGAGCAGTACTTC.

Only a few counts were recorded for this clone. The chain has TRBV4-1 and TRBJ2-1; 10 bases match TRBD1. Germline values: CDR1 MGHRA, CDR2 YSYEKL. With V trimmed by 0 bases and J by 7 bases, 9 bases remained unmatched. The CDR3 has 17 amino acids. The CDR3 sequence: CASSQDLGQGFMNEQFF. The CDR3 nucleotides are TGCGCCAGCAGCCAAGATCTGGGACAGGGGTTTATGAATGAGCAGTTCTTC.

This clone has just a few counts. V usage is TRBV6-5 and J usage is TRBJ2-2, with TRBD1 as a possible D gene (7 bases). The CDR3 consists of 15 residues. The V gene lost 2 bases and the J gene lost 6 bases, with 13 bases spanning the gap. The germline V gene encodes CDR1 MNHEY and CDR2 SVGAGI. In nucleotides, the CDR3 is TGTGCCAGCAGTTACGAAGGAGGGGGCTCCGGGGAGCTGTTTTTT. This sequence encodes CASSYEGGGSGELFF.

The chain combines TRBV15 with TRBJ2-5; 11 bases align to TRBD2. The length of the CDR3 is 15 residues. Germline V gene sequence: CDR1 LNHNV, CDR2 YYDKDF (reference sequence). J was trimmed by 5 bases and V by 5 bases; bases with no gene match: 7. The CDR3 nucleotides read TGTGCCACCAGCCTTAGCGGGGGGGCGACTGAGACCCAGTACTTC. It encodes CATSLSGGATETQYF.

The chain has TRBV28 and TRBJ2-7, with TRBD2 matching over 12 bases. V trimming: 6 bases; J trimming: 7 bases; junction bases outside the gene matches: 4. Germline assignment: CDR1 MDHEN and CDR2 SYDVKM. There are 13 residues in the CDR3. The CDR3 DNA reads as TGTGCCAGCAGGACTAGCGGGGGTGGGGAGCAGTACTTC. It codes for CASRTSGGGEQYF.